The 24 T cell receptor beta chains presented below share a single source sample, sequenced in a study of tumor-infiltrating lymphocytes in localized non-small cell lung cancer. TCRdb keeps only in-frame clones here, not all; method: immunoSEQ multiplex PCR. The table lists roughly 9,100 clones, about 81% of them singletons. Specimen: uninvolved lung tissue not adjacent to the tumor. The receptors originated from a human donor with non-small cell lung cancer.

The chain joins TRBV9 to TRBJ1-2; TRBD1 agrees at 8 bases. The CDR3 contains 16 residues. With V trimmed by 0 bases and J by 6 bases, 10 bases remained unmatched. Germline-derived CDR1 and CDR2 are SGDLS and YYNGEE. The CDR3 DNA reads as TGTGCCAGCAGCGTAGGGACAGGGAATCGGGCAGATGGCTACACCTTC. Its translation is CASSVGTGNRADGYTF.

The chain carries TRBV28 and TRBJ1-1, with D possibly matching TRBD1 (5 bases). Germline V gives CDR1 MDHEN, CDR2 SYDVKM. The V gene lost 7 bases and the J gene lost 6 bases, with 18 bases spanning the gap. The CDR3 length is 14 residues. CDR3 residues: CASMAGNNEAEAFF. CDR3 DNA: TGTGCCAGCATGGCAGGGAACAATGAAGCTGAAGCTTTCTTT. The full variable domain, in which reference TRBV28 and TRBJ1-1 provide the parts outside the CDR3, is DVKVTQSSRYLVKRTGEKVFLECVQDMDHENMFWYRQDPGLGLRLIYFSYDVKMKEKGDIPEGYSVSREKKERFSLILESASTNQTSMYLCASMAGNNEAEAFFGQGTRLTVV.

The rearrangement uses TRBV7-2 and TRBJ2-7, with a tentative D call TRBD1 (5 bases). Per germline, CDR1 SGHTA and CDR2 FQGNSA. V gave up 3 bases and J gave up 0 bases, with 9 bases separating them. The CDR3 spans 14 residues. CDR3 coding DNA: TGTGCCAGCAGCTTTTCGCAGGGCTCCTACGAGCAGTACTTC. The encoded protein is CASSFSQGSYEQYF.

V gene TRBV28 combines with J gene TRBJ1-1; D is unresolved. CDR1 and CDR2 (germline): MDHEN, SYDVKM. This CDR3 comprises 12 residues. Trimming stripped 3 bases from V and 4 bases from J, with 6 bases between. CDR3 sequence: CASSLRATEAFF. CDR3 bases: TGTGCCAGCAGTTTGAGGGCCACTGAAGCTTTCTTT.

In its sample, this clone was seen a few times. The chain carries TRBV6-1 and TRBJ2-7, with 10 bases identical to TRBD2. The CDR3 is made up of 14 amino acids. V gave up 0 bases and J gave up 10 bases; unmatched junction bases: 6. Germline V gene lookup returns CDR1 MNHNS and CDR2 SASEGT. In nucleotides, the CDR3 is TGTGCCAGCAGTGAAGCGCGGCTAGCGGGGGTTCAGTACTTC. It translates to CASSEARLAGVQYF.

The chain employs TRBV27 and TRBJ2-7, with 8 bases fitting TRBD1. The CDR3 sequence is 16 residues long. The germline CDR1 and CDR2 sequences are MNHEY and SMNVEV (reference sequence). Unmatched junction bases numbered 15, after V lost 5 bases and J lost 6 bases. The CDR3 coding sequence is TGTGCCAGCAGTCCGCACCTTGGCAGGGGGCTTGGCGAGCAGTACTTC. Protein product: CASSPHLGRGLGEQYF.

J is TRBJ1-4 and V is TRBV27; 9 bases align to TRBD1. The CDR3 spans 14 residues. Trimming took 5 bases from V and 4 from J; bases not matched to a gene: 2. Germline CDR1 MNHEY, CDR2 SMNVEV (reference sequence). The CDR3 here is CASSGTGLNEKLFF. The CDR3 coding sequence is TGTGCCAGCAGTGGGACAGGGCTTAATGAAAAACTGTTTTTT.

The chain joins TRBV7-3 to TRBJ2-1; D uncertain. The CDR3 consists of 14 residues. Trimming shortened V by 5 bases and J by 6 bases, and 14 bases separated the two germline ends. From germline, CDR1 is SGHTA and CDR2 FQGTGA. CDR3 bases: TGTGCCAGCAGCCTCTCCCAGTCGTTCAATGAGCAGTTCTTC. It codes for CASSLSQSFNEQFF. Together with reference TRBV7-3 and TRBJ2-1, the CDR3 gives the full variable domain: GAGVSQTPSNKVTEKGKYVELRCDPISGHTALYWYRQSLGQGPEFLIYFQGTGAADDSGLPNDRFFAVRPEGSVSTLKIQRTERGDSAVYLCASSLSQSFNEQFFGPGTRLTVL.

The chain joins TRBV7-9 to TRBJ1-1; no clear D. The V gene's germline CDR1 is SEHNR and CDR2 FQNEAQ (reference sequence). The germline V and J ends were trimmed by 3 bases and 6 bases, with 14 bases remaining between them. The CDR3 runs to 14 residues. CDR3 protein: CASSFEQSLAEAFF. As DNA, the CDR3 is TGTGCCAGCAGCTTTGAACAGAGTCTCGCTGAAGCTTTCTTT.

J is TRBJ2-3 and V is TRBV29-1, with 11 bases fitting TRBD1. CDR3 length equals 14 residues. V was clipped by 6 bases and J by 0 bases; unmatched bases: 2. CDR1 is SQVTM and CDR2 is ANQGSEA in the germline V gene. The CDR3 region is CSVGQGVSTDTQYF. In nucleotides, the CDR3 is TGCAGCGTGGGACAGGGGGTAAGCACAGATACGCAGTATTTT.

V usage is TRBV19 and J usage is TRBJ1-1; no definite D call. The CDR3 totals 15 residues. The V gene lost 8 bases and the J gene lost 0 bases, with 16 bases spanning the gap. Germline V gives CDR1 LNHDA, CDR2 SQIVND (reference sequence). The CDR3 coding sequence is TGTGCCAGTCGTAGTTTGGCCTCAATGAACACTGAAGCTTTCTTT. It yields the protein CASRSLASMNTEAFF.

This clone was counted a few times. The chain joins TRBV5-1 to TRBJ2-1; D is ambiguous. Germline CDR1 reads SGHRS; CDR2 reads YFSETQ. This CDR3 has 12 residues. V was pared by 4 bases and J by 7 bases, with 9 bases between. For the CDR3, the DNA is TGCGCCAGCAGCCTGAACCTAAATGAGCAGTTCTTC. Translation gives CASSLNLNEQFF.

The CDR3 region has the DNA TGTGCCAGCAGCTTAGCTATTCCGGGAACTAAAGAGACCCAGTACTTC. It translates to CASSLAIPGTKETQYF. The chain couples TRBV7-9 to TRBJ2-5, with D maybe TRBD2 (5 bases). The CDR3 consists of 16 residues. Per germline, CDR1 SEHNR and CDR2 FQNEAQ (reference sequence). Trimming left V 0 bases short and J 3 bases short, with 14 bases between. The full variable domain, with the rest looked up from reference TRBV7-9 and TRBJ2-5, is DTGVSQNPRHKITKRGQNVTFRCDPISEHNRLYWYRQTLGQGPEFLTYFQNEAQLEKSRLLSDRFSAERPKGSFSTLEIQRTEQGDSAMYLCASSLAIPGTKETQYFGPGTRLLVL.

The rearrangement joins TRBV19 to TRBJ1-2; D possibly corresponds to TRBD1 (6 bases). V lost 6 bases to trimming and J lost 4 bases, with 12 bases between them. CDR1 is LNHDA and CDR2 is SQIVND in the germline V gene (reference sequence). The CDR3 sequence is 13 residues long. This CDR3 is CASRGAQGYGYTF. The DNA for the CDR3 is TGTGCCAGTAGGGGGGCGCAGGGCTATGGCTACACCTTC.

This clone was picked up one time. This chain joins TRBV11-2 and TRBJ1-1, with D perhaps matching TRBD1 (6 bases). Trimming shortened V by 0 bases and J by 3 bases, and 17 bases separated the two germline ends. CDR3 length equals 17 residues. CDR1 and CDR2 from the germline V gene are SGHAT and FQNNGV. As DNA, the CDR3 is TGTGCCAGCAGCTTAGATGTGGGGGGCGGATGGGACACTGAAGCTTTCTTT. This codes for CASSLDVGGGWDTEAFF.

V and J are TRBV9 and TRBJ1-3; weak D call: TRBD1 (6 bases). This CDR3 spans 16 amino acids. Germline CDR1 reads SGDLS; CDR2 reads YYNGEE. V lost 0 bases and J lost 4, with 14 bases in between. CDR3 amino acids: CASSVAAGHRGNTIYF. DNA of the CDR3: TGTGCCAGCAGCGTAGCGGCGGGACACAGAGGAAACACCATATATTTT.

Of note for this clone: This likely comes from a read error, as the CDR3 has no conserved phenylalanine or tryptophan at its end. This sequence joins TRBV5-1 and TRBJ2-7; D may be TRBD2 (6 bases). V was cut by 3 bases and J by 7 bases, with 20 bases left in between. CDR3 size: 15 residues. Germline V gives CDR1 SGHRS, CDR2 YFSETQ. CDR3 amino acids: CASSSSGVPTVEQYL. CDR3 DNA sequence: TGCGCCAGCAGCTCTTCGGGGGTACCTACGGTAGAGCAGTACCTC.

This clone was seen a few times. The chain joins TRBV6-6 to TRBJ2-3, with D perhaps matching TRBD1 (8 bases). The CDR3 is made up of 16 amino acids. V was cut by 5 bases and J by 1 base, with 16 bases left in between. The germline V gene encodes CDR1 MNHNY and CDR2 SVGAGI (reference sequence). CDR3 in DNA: TGTGCCAGCAGTACCCGACAGGGGAGGGGCACAGATACGCAGTATTTT. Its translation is CASSTRQGRGTDTQYF.

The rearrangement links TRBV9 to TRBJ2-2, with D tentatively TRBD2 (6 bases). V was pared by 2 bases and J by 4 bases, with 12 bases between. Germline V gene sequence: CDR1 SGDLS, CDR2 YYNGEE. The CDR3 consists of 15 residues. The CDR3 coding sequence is TGTGCCAGCAGCGTGGAGGGGATCCGCACCGGGGAGCTGTTTTTT. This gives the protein CASSVEGIRTGELFF. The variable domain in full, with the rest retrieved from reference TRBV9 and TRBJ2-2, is DSGVTQTPKHLITATGQRVTLRCSPRSGDLSVYWYQQSLDQGLQFLIQYYNGEERAKGNILERFSAQQFPDLHSELNLSSLELGDSALYFCASSVEGIRTGELFFGEGSRLTVL.

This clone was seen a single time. The CDR3 sequence is CASRGAAYGYTF. As DNA, the CDR3 is TGTGCCAGCAGGGGGGCTGCCTATGGCTACACCTTC. The chain carries TRBV2 and TRBJ1-2; the D gene is possibly TRBD1 (6 bases). Trimming shortened V by 6 bases and J by 4 bases, and 9 bases separated the two germline ends. The CDR3 extends over 12 amino acids. CDR1 is SNHLY and CDR2 is FYNNEI in the germline V gene.

Here the CDR3 DNA reads TGTGCCAGCAGCTGGGACAGGGAGGGCGAGCAGTACTTC. Its translation is CASSWDREGEQYF. The chain joins TRBV7-7 to TRBJ2-7, with 9 bases lining up with TRBD1. V shed 4 bases, J shed 6 bases, and the junction held 4 bases outside the gene matches. Germline V lookup: CDR1 SSHAT, CDR2 FNYEAQ (reference sequence). This CDR3 has 13 amino acids.

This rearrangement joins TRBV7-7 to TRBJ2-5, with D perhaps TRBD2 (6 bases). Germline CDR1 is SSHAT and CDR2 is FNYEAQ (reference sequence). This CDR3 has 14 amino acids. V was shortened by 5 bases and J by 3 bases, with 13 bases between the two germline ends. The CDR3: CASSPGLTKETQYF. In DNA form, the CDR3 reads TGTGCCAGCAGCCCGGGACTTACTAAAGAGACCCAGTACTTC.

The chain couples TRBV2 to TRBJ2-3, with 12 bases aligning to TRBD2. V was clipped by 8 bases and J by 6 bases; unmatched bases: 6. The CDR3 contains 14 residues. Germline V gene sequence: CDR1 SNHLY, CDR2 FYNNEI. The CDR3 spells CASEGLAGGDTQYF. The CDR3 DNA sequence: TGTGCCAGCGAGGGCCTAGCGGGAGGGGATACGCAGTATTTT.

The CDR3 DNA sequence: TGTGCCAGCAGTTATCGGACAGGCCGTCACACCGGGGAGCTGTTTTTT. It translates to CASSYRTGRHTGELFF. V and J are TRBV6-5 and TRBJ2-2; the match to TRBD1 covers 7 bases. CDR3 length: 16 amino acids. With V trimmed by 3 bases and J by 3 bases, 7 bases remained unmatched. From germline, CDR1 is MNHEY and CDR2 SVGAGI.